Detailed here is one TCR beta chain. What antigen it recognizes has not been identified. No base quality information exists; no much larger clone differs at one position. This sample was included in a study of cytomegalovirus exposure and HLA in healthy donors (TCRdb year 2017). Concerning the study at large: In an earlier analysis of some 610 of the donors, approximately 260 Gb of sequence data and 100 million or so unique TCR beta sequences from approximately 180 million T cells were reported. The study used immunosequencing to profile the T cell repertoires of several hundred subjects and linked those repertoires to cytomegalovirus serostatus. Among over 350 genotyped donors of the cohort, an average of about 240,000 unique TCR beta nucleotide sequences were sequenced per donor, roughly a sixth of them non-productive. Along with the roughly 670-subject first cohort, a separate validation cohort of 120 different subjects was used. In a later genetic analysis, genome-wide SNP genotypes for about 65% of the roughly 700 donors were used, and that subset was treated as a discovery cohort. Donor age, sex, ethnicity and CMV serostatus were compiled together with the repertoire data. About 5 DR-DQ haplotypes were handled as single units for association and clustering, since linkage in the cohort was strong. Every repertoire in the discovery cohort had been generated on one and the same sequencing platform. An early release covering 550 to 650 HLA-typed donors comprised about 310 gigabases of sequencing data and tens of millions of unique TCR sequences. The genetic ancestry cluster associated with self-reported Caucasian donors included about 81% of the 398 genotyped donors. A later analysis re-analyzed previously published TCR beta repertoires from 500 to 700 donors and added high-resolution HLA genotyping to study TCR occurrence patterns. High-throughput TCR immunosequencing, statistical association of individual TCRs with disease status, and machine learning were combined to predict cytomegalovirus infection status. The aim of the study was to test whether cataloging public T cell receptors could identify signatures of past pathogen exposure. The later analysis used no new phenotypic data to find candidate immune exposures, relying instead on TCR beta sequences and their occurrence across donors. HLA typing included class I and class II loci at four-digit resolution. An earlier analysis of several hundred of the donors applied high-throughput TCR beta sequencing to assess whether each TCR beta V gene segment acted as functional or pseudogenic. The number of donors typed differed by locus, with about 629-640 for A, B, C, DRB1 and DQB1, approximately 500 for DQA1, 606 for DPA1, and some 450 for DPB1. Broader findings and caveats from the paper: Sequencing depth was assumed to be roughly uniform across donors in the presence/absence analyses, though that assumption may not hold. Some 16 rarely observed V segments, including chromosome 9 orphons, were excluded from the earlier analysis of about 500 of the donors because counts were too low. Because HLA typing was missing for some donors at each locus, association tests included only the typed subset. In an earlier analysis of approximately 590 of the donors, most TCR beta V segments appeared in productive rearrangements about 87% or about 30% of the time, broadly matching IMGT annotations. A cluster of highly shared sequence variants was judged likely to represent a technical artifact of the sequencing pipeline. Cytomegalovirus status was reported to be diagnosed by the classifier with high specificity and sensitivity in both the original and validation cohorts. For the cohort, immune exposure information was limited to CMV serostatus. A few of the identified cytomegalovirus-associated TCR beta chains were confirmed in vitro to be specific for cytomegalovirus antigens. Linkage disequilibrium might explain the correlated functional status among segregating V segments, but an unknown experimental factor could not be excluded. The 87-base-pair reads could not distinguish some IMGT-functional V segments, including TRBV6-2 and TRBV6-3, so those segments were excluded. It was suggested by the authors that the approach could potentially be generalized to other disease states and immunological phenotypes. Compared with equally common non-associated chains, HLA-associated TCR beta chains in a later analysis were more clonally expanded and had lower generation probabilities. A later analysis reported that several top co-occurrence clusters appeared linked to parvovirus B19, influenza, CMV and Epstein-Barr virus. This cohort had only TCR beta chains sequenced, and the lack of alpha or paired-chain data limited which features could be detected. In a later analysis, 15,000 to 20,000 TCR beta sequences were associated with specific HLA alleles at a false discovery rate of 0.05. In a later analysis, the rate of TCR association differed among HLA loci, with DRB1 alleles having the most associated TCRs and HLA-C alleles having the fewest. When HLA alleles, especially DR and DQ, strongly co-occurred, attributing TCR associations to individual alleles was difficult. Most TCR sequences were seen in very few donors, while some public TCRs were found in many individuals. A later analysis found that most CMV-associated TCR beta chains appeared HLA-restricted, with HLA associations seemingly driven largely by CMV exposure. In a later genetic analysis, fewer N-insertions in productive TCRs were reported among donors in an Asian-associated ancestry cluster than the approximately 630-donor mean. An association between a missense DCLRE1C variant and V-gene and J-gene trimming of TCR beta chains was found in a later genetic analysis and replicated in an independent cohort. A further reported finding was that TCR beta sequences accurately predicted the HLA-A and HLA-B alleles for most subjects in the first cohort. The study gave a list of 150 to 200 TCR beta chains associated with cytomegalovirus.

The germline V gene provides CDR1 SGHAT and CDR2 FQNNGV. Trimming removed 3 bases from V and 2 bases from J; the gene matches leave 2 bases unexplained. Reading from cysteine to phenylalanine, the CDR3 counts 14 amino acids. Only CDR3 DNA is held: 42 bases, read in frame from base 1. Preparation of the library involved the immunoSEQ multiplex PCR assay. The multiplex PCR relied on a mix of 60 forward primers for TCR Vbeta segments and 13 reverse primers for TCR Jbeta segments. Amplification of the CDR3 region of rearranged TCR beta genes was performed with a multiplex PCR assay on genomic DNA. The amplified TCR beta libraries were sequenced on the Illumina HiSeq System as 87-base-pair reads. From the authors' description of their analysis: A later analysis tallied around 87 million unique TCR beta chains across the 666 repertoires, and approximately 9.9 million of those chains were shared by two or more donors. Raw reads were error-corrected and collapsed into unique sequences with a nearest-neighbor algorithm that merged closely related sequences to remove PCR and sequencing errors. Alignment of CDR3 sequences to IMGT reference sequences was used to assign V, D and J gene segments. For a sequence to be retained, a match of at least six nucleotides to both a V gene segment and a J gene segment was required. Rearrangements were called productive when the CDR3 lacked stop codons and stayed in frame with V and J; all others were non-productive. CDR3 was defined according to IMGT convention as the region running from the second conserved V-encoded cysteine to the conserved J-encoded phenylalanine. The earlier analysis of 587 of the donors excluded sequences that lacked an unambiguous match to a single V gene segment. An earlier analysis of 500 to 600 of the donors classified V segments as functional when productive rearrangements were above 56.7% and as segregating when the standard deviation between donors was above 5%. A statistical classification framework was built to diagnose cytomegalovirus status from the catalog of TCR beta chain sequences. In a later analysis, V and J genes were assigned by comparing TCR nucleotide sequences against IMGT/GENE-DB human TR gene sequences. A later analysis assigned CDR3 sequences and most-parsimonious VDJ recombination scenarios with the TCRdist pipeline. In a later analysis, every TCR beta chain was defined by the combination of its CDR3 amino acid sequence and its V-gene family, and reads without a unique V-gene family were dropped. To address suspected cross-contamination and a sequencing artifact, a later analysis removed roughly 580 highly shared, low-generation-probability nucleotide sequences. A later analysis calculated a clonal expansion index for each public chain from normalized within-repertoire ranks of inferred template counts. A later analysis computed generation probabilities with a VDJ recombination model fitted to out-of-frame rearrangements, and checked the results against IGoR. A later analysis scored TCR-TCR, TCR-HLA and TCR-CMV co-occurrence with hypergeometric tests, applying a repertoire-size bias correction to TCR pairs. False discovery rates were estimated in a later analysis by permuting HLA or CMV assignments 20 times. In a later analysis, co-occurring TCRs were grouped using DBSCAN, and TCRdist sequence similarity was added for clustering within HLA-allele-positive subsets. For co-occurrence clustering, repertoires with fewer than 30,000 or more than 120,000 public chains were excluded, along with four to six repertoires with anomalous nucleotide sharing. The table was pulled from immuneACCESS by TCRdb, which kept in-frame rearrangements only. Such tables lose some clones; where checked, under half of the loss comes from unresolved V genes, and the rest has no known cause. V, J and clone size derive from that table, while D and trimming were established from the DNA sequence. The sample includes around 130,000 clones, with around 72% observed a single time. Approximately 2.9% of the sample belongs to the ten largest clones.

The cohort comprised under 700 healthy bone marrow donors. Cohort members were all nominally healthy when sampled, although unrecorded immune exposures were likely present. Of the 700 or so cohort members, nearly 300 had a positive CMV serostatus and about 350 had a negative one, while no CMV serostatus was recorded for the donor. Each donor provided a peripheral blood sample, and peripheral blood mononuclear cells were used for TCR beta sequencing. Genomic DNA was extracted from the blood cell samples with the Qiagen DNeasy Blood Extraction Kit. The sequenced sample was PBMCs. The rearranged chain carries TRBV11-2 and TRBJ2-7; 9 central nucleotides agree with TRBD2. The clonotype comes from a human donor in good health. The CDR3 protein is CASSFSGRPYEQYF. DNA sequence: TGTGCCAGCAGCTTTAGCGGGAGACCCTACGAGCAGTACTTC.